The 21 T cell receptor beta chains below come from one sample, sequenced in a study of beta chain features in type 1 diabetes. TCRB transcripts that were expressed got sequenced, as all of the isolated RNA had been reverse transcribed. Produced via immunoSEQ multiplex PCR; TCRdb's table is partial and in-frame only. The table includes 300,000 to 400,000 clones, around 13% detected once. The material sequenced was naive CD4+ T cells from blood. The receptors here all came from a man younger than 35 in good health.

CDR3 nucleotide sequence: TGTGCCAGCAGCTTAGTCGGGGATACGCAGTATTTT. Its translation is CASSLVGDTQYF. The chain recombines TRBV7-2 with TRBJ2-3; no definite D call. The CDR3 spans 12 residues. Germline values: CDR1 SGHTA, CDR2 FQGNSA. Between the trimmed V and J ends, which lost 1 base and 6 bases, there was a span of 5 bases.

V is TRBV6-6 and J is TRBJ2-3, with D uncertain. The CDR3 sequence is 13 residues long. The V gene's germline CDR1 is MNHNY and CDR2 SVGAGI (reference sequence). V was trimmed by 6 bases and J by 5 bases, leaving 12 bases between them. The CDR3 DNA reads as TGTGCCAGCAGAAAGCAGGCCGTAGATACGCAGTATTTT. It is translated as CASRKQAVDTQYF.

This chain links TRBV7-3 with TRBJ1-3; the match to TRBD1 covers 7 bases. Per the germline V gene, CDR1 is SGHTA and CDR2 is FQGTGA. The CDR3 is 15 amino acids. The J segment lost 4 bases and the V segment lost 5 bases, leaving 8 bases of the junction unmatched. Here the CDR3 DNA reads TGTGCCAGCAGCCAAGGACCGGGACAGGGAAACACCATATATTTT. It encodes CASSQGPGQGNTIYF. The complete variable domain, with remaining parts taken from reference TRBV7-3 and TRBJ1-3, reads GAGVSQTPSNKVTEKGKYVELRCDPISGHTALYWYRQSLGQGPEFLIYFQGTGAADDSGLPNDRFFAVRPEGSVSTLKIQRTERGDSAVYLCASSQGPGQGNTIYFGEGSWLTVV.

This sequence joins TRBV7-3 and TRBJ2-3; the D gene is possibly TRBD1 (5 bases). The CDR3 is 15 amino acids. V was clipped by 2 bases and J by 2 bases, with 11 bases between them. Germline V gives CDR1 SGHTA, CDR2 FQGTGA. The CDR3 sequence is CASSLSGPNTDTQYF. The CDR3 region has the DNA TGTGCCAGCAGCTTATCAGGGCCCAACACAGATACGCAGTATTTT. The full variable domain, its missing parts supplied by reference TRBV7-3 and TRBJ2-3, is GAGVSQTPSNKVTEKGKYVELRCDPISGHTALYWYRQSLGQGPEFLIYFQGTGAADDSGLPNDRFFAVRPEGSVSTLKIQRTERGDSAVYLCASSLSGPNTDTQYFGPGTRLTVL.

J is TRBJ2-2 and V is TRBV28, with 11 bases identical to TRBD1. The CDR3 consists of 13 residues. Germline values: CDR1 MDHEN, CDR2 SYDVKM. J lost 7 bases, V lost 8 bases, and 3 bases had no gene match. The DNA for the CDR3 is TGTGCCAGCCGGACAGGGGGCGTCGGGGAGCTGTTTTTT. This translates into CASRTGGVGELFF.

The rearrangement uses TRBV6-6 and TRBJ1-1, with 7 bases lining up with TRBD1. The CDR3 runs 14 residues. V was clipped by 5 bases and J by 6 bases; unmatched bases: 9. Germline-derived CDR1 and CDR2 are MNHNY and SVGAGI (reference sequence). The CDR3 nucleotides are TGTGCCAGCAGTCTAACAGGGGTAGGGGCTGAAGCTTTCTTT. Translation: CASSLTGVGAEAFF.

This clone showed up just a few times. The sample has other DNA sequences that encode this CDR3 too. V usage is TRBV28 and J usage is TRBJ2-7, with D perhaps TRBD2 (5 bases). Germline lookup yields CDR1 MDHEN and CDR2 SYDVKM. This CDR3 has 12 amino acids. V was trimmed by 4 bases and J by 4 bases, leaving 8 bases between them. CDR3 sequence: CASSSPGYEQYF. The CDR3 nucleotides are TGTGCCAGCAGTTCTCCGGGATACGAGCAGTACTTC.

Only a few counts were recorded for this clone. The chain uses TRBV5-4 and TRBJ1-5; TRBD1 matches 9 bases. The germline CDR1 and CDR2 sequences are SGHNT and YYREEE (reference sequence). With V trimmed by 0 bases and J by 2 bases, 0 bases remained unmatched. This CDR3 region has 15 residues. CDR3 DNA: TGTGCCAGCAGCTTGGGGACAGGGGGCAATCAGCCCCAGCATTTT. Protein sequence: CASSLGTGGNQPQHF.

V and J are TRBV6-6 and TRBJ2-5; 7 positions agree with TRBD1. The CDR3 length is 14 residues. Germline V gene lookup returns CDR1 MNHNY and CDR2 SVGAGI (reference sequence). Germline trimming cut 9 bases from V and 5 bases from J; bases unmatched to any gene: 12. CDR3 in DNA: TGTGCCAGTAGTCCGGGACAGAGGAGGGAGACCCAGTACTTC. Protein: CASSPGQRRETQYF.

This clone was seen a few times. The V gene is TRBV2, the J gene TRBJ1-3; D may be TRBD1 (6 bases). Between the trimmed V and J ends, which lost 6 bases and 5 bases, there was a span of 20 bases. Germline V gene lookup returns CDR1 SNHLY and CDR2 FYNNEI. CDR3 length: 16 amino acids. CDR3 loop: CASRRTALELRNTIYF. The CDR3 DNA is TGTGCCAGCAGGAGGACAGCGTTAGAGCTTCGAAACACCATATATTTT.

The gene calls are TRBV6-1 and TRBJ2-7; D call uncertain. The CDR3 loop spans 14 amino acids. Between the trimmed V and J ends, which lost 4 bases and 0 bases, there was a span of 10 bases. From germline, CDR1 is MNHNS and CDR2 SASEGT. CDR3 DNA sequence: TGTGCCAGCAGTGGGTCACTGAGCTCCTACGAGCAGTACTTC. Residues: CASSGSLSSYEQYF.

The chain employs TRBV7-9 and TRBJ2-2, with D maybe TRBD1 (5 bases). This CDR3 is built from 15 residues. The germline CDR1 and CDR2 sequences are SEHNR and FQNEAQ (reference sequence). The V end lost 7 bases, the J end lost 3 bases, and 15 bases lay between the germline ends. As DNA, the CDR3 is TGTGCCAGCAACCTGTTGGGGCCCGACACCGGGGAGCTGTTTTTT. Amino acid sequence: CASNLLGPDTGELFF. Variable domain in full (rest from reference TRBV7-9 and TRBJ2-2): DTGVSQNPRHKITKRGQNVTFRCDPISEHNRLYWYRQTLGQGPEFLTYFQNEAQLEKSRLLSDRFSAERPKGSFSTLEIQRTEQGDSAMYLCASNLLGPDTGELFFGEGSRLTVL.

The chain carries TRBV28 and TRBJ1-2; no definite D call. Per the germline V gene, CDR1 is MDHEN and CDR2 is SYDVKM. The CDR3 has 14 amino acids. V gave up 7 bases and J gave up 1 base, with 13 bases separating them. The CDR3, as DNA: TGTGCCAGCACCCCGGGTCTCAATAACTATGGCTACACCTTC. Translation: CASTPGLNNYGYTF.

In its sample, this clone was seen a few times. The chain has TRBV4-1 and TRBJ2-3, with D possibly being TRBD1 (5 bases). Germline V gene data show CDR1 as MGHRA and CDR2 as YSYEKL. V was pared by 0 bases and J by 1 base, with 14 bases between. The CDR3 spans 17 residues. The CDR3 region is CASSQDIGRVGTDTQYF. The CDR3 nucleotides are TGCGCCAGCAGCCAAGATATAGGCAGGGTGGGCACAGATACGCAGTATTTT.

This clone was seen a few times. The rearrangement joins TRBV4-1 to TRBJ2-3; 13 bases agree with TRBD2. The CDR3 is 17 amino acids. Looked up from germline, CDR1 is MGHRA and CDR2 is YSYEKL. Germline trimming cut 0 bases from V and 6 bases from J; bases unmatched to any gene: 6. CDR3 nucleotides: TGCGCCAGCAGCCAAGACCCCGGACTAGCGGGGGAGGATACGCAGTATTTT. Translated, it gives CASSQDPGLAGEDTQYF.

The chain employs TRBV7-2 and TRBJ2-5; 15 positions match TRBD2. CDR3 size: 17 residues. The germline V gene has CDR1 SGHTA and CDR2 FQGNSA. J lost 3 bases, V lost 6 bases, and 8 bases had no gene match. This chain's CDR3 is CASSPGLAGGWEETQYF. CDR3 sequence (DNA): TGTGCCAGCAGTCCGGGACTAGCGGGAGGATGGGAAGAGACCCAGTACTTC.

The chain carries TRBV7-3 and TRBJ1-1; the D is unclear. V was trimmed by 2 bases and J by 1 base, leaving 11 bases between them. The germline V gene encodes CDR1 SGHTA and CDR2 FQGTGA. CDR3 length equals 15 residues. The CDR3 coding sequence is TGTGCCAGCAGCTTATCCCACGGAGGGAACACTGAAGCTTTCTTT. Translating it yields CASSLSHGGNTEAFF.

This clone was seen only a few times. The rearrangement uses TRBV30 and TRBJ1-2; D gene unclear. V was cut by 2 bases and J by 3 bases, with 7 bases left in between. The CDR3 covers 12 residues. CDR1 and CDR2 (germline): GTSNPN, SVGIG (reference sequence). CDR3 DNA: TGTGCCTGGAGTCAGCGGTACTATGGCTACACCTTC. Protein product: CAWSQRYYGYTF.

In this sample, this clone turned up a few times. V usage is TRBV10-3 and J usage is TRBJ2-7; 7 positions agree with TRBD2. Germline V gene lookup returns CDR1 ENHRY and CDR2 SYGVKD. The trim removed 6 bases at V and 5 bases at J, leaving 4 bases unmatched. The CDR3 sequence is 12 residues long. The DNA of the CDR3 is TGTGCCATCAGGGGCCGGGGGGACGAGCAGTACTTC. It specifies CAIRGRGDEQYF.

The rearrangement joins TRBV5-6 to TRBJ2-7; tentative D call: TRBD1 (5 bases). The CDR3 length is 12 residues. Germline CDR1 is SGHDT and CDR2 is YYEEEE. V lost 1 base and J lost 6, with 8 bases in between. The chain's CDR3 is CASSLPRAEQYF. CDR3 in DNA: TGTGCCAGCAGCTTGCCCAGGGCCGAGCAGTACTTC.

V usage is TRBV7-2 and J usage is TRBJ1-2; D not certain. The germline V and J ends were trimmed by 4 bases and 6 bases, with 18 bases remaining between them. The CDR3 has 15 residues. CDR1 is SGHTA, CDR2 FQGNSA, per germline. The CDR3 loop reads CASSSGLPGKDGYTF. Here the CDR3 DNA reads TGTGCCAGCAGCTCAGGCCTACCCGGCAAGGATGGCTACACCTTC.